Presented here are 5 T cell receptor beta chains from one specimen sequenced in a study of T cell responses to AZD1222 COVID-19 vaccine. Produced via immunoSEQ multiplex PCR; TCRdb's table is partial and in-frame only. This table has 100,000 to 150,000 clones, about nine tenths appearing once. This specimen consisted of peripheral blood, obtained on day 0 of MenACWY control vaccination. These receptors were collected from an adult in good health.

This clone was counted only a few times. The J gene is TRBJ2-7, the V gene TRBV7-9; perhaps D is TRBD1 or TRBD2 (6 bases each). V was shortened by 5 bases and J by 0 bases, with 14 bases between the two germline ends. The CDR3 has 15 amino acids. The germline V gene has CDR1 SEHNR and CDR2 FQNEAQ (reference sequence). CDR3 DNA: TGTGCCAGCAGCCGAGGAGGGGGGAGCTCCTACGAGCAGTACTTC. Encoded protein: CASSRGGGSSYEQYF. Filled out from reference TRBV7-9 and TRBJ2-7, the complete variable domain reads DTGVSQNPRHKITKRGQNVTFRCDPISEHNRLYWYRQTLGQGPEFLTYFQNEAQLEKSRLLSDRFSAERPKGSFSTLEIQRTEQGDSAMYLCASSRGGGSSYEQYFGPGTRLTVT.

CDR3 in amino acids: CASRDGYSNQPQHF. DNA for the CDR3: TGTGCCAGCAGGGACGGATATAGCAATCAGCCCCAGCATTTT. The chain uses TRBV6-1 and TRBJ1-5; D not certain. The CDR3 has 14 residues. V lost 6 bases to trimming and J lost 0 bases, with 9 bases between them. Germline V gives CDR1 MNHNS, CDR2 SASEGT.

This clone showed up just once. This chain joins TRBV28 and TRBJ1-2; TRBD1 might be the D (6 bases). Germline V gene data show CDR1 as MDHEN and CDR2 as SYDVKM. The ends were cut back, 5 bases at V and 5 bases at J, with 18 bases in the middle. CDR3 length: 15 residues. The CDR3 loop reads CASSGNGQPPYGYTF. As DNA, the CDR3 is TGTGCCAGCAGTGGAAATGGACAGCCCCCTTATGGCTACACCTTC.

J is TRBJ2-2 and V is TRBV19; TRBD2 matches at 9 bases. Germline trimming cut 9 bases from V and 2 bases from J; bases unmatched to any gene: 10. Germline CDR1 is LNHDA and CDR2 is SQIVND (reference sequence). The CDR3 is 16 amino acids. The CDR3 coding sequence is TGTGCCAGCAAGAAAACTAGCGGGTACAACACCGGGGAGCTGTTTTTT. Amino acids: CASKKTSGYNTGELFF.

This CDR3 reads CASSEGRLAGASEQFF. DNA for the CDR3: TGTGCCAGCAGTGAGGGGAGACTAGCGGGAGCCAGTGAGCAGTTCTTC. The chain couples TRBV25-1 to TRBJ2-1; 12 bases fit TRBD2. This CDR3 has 16 residues. The V and J ends lost 3 bases and 9 bases, in that order; junction bases with no gene match: 9. From germline, CDR1 is MGHDK and CDR2 SYGVNS.